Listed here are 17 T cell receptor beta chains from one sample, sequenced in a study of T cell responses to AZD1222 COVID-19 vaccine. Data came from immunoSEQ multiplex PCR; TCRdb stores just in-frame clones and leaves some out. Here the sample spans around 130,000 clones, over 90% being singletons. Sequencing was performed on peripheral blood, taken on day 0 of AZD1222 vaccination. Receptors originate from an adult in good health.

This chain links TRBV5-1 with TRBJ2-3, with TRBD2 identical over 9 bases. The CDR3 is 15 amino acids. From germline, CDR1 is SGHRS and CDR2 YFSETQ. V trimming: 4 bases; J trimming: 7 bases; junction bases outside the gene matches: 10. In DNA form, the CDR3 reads TGCGCCAGCAGCCTCAGAGCGGGGGGCGGAAATACGCAGTATTTT. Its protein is CASSLRAGGGNTQYF.

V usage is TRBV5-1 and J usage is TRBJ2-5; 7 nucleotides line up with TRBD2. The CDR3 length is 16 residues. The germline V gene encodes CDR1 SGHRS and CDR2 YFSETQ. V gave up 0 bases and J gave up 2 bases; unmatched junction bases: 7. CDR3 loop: CASSLDPPGGQETQYF. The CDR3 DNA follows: TGCGCCAGCAGCTTGGACCCGCCCGGGGGGCAAGAGACCCAGTACTTC.

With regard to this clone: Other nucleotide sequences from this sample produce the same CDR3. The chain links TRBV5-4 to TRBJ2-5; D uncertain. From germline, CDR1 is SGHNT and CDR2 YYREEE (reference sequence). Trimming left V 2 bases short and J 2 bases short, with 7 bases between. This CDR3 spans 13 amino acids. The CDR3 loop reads CASSFQGQETQYF. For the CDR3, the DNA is TGTGCCAGCAGCTTTCAAGGGCAAGAGACCCAGTACTTC.

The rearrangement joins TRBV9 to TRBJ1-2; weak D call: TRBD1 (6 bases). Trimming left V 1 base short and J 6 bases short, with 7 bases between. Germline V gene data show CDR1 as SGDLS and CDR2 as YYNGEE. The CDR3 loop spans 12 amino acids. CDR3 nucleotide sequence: TGTGCCAGCAGCGTAACAGGGCATGGCTACACCTTC. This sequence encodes CASSVTGHGYTF.

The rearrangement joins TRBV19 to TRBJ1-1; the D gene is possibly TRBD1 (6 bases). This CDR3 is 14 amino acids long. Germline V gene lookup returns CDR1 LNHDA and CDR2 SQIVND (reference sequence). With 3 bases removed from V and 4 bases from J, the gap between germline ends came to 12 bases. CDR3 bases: TGTGCCAGTAGTATTGTTACAGGGCCCACTGAAGCTTTCTTT. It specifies CASSIVTGPTEAFF.

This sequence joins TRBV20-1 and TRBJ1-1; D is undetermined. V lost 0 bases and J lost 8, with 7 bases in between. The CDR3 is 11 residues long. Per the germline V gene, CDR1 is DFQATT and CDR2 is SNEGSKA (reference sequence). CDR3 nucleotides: TGCAGTGCTAGAGATCGGCGAGAAGCTTTCTTT. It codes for CSARDRREAFF.

Here the CDR3 reads CASSFLAGGNNEQFF. CDR3 nucleotides: TGTGCCAGCAGCTTCCTAGCGGGGGGCAACAATGAGCAGTTCTTC. The rearrangement links TRBV5-6 to TRBJ2-1; 11 bases are shared with TRBD2. The CDR3 is 15 amino acids. Germline V gene lookup returns CDR1 SGHDT and CDR2 YYEEEE. V gave up 2 bases and J gave up 5 bases; unmatched junction bases: 3.

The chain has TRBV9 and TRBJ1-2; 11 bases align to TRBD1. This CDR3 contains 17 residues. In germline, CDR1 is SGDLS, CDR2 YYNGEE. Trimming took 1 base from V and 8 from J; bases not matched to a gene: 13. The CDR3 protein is CASSVPNGQGARAGYTF. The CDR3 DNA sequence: TGTGCCAGCAGCGTACCGAATGGACAGGGGGCGCGGGCGGGCTACACCTTC.

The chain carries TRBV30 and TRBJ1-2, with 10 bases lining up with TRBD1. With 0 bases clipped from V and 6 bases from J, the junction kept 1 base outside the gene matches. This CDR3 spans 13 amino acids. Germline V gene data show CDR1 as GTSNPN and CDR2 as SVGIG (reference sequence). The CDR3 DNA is TGTGCCTGGAGTGTGACAGGGGGCAATGGCTACACCTTC. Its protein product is CAWSVTGGNGYTF.

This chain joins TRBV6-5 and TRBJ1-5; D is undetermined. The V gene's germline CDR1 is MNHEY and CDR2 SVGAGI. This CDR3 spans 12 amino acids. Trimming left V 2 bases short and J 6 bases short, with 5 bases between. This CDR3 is CASSYEGQPQHF. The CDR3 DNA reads TGTGCCAGCAGTTACGAAGGTCAGCCCCAGCATTTT.

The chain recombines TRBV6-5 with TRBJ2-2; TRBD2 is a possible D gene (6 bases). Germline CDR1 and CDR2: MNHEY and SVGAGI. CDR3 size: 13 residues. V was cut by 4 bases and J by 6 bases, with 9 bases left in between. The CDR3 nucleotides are TGTGCCAGCAGTTCTCCGGGGGCCGGGGAGCTGTTTTTT. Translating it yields CASSSPGAGELFF.

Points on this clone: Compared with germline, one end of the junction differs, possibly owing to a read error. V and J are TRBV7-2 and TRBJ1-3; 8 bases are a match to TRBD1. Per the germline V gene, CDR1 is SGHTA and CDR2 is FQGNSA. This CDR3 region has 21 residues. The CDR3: CASSVAPGTGRLRTSGNTIYF. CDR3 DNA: TGTGCCAGCAGCGTAGCGCCGGGGACAGGTAGGTTAAGAACTTCTGGAAACACCATATATTTT.

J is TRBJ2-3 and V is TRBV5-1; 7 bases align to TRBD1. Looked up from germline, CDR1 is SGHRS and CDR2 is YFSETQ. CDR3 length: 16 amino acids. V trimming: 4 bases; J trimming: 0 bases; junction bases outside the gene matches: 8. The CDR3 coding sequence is TGCGCCAGCAGCCGGGACAGACACTATAGCACAGATACGCAGTATTTT. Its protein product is CASSRDRHYSTDTQYF.

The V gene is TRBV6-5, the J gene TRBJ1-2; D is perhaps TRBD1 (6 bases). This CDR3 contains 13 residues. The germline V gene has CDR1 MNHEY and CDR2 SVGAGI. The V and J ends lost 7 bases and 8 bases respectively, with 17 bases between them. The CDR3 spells CASTPWGAPGYTF. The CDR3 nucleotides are TGTGCCAGCACCCCCTGGGGGGCGCCGGGCTACACCTTC.

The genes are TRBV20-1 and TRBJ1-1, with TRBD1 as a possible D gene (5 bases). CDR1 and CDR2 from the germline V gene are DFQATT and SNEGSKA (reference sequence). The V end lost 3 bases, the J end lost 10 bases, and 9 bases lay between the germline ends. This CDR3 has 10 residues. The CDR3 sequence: CSARGQRAFF. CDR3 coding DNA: TGCAGTGCTAGGGGGCAGCGAGCTTTCTTT.

The DNA for the CDR3 is TGTGCCAGCAGTAACCCCTCGGGGATCGCGGGCTACACCTTC. It encodes CASSNPSGIAGYTF. The chain combines TRBV6-5 with TRBJ1-2; the D is unclear. The CDR3 contains 14 residues. Germline CDR1 and CDR2: MNHEY and SVGAGI. V lost 5 bases and J 8 bases, leaving 18 bases between the germline ends.

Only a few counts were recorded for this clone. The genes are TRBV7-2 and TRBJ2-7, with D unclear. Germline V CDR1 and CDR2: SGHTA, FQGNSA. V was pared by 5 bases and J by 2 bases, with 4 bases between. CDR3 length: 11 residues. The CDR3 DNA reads TGTGCCAGCAGCCCCGCCTACGAGCAGTACTTC. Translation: CASSPAYEQYF.